One and the same sample provided the 10 T cell receptor beta chains below, sequenced in a study of blood T cell repertoires in COVID-19. Repertoires were generated with immunoSEQ multiplex PCR, while TCRdb's copy carries only in-frame clones and drops some. The data show 95,000 to 110,000 clones, with roughly 90% seen just once and 4.9% held by the top ten. Sequenced material: peripheral blood. Every receptor here comes from a man in his forties with active or convalescent COVID-19.

This chain links TRBV18 with TRBJ2-2, with a tentative D call TRBD2 (5 bases). The CDR3 totals 15 residues. The V gene lost 3 bases and the J gene lost 6 bases, with 14 bases spanning the gap. CDR1 KGHSH and CDR2 LQKENI come from the germline V gene. The CDR3 loop is CASSPGLPGAGELFF. CDR3 bases: TGTGCCAGCTCACCCGGACTTCCCGGGGCCGGGGAGCTGTTTTTT.

The chain couples TRBV7-3 to TRBJ2-7; the match to TRBD1 covers 9 bases. After removal of 2 bases from V and 4 bases from J, the junction contained 12 bases not matched to a gene. This CDR3 comprises 17 residues. Germline CDR1 is SGHTA and CDR2 is FQGTGA. Here the CDR3 DNA reads TGTGCCAGCAGCTTAGTTGTGTCGGACAGGGGATTTTACGAGCAGTACTTC. Translation: CASSLVVSDRGFYEQYF. Drawing the rest from reference TRBV7-3 and TRBJ2-7, the complete variable domain is GAGVSQTPSNKVTEKGKYVELRCDPISGHTALYWYRQSLGQGPEFLIYFQGTGAADDSGLPNDRFFAVRPEGSVSTLKIQRTERGDSAVYLCASSLVVSDRGFYEQYFGPGTRLTVT.

This rearrangement joins TRBV30 to TRBJ2-3; a possible D gene is TRBD2 (6 bases). CDR3 length: 17 amino acids. Germline V CDR1 and CDR2: GTSNPN, SVGIG (reference sequence). V was cut by 4 bases and J by 2 bases, with 22 bases left in between. The CDR3 protein is CAWTGLNPAGLTDTQYF. The CDR3 region has the DNA TGTGCCTGGACTGGACTAAATCCAGCGGGCCTCACAGATACGCAGTATTTT.

The J gene is TRBJ1-6, the V gene TRBV6-4; perhaps TRBD1 as D (5 bases). Germline V gene sequence: CDR1 MRHNA, CDR2 SNTAGT. Trimming took 8 bases from V and 9 from J, leaving 20 bases between them. The CDR3 is 15 amino acids. CDR3 residues: CASRSPGGWGSPLHF. CDR3 nucleotides: TGTGCCAGCCGCTCTCCCGGGGGGTGGGGTTCACCCCTCCACTTT.

This clone was seen just once. The gene calls are TRBV3-1 (or the pseudogene TRBV3-2) and TRBJ1-6; TRBD1 aligns across 8 bases. Germline CDR1 reads LGHDT; CDR2 reads YNNKEL (reference sequence). V was clipped by 4 bases and J by 10 bases; unmatched bases: 6. The CDR3 has 14 residues. In DNA form, the CDR3 reads TGTGCCAGCAGCCGAGACAGGGGTGGATCACCCCTCCACTTT. As protein: CASSRDRGGSPLHF.

This clone was detected only once. The genes are TRBV30 and TRBJ2-5; a possible D gene is TRBD2 (5 bases). The CDR3 spans 12 residues. Germline V gene lookup returns CDR1 GTSNPN and CDR2 SVGIG (reference sequence). V dropped 4 bases and J dropped 4 bases, with 10 bases sitting between them. CDR3 sequence reads: CAWTIGLETQYF. The CDR3 nucleotides read TGTGCCTGGACCATCGGACTAGAGACCCAGTACTTC.

The genes are TRBV6-1 and TRBJ1-6, with TRBD1 as a possible D gene (5 bases). The CDR3 totals 16 residues. Germline V lookup: CDR1 MNHNS, CDR2 SASEGT. Trimming removed 0 bases from V and 10 bases from J, with 16 bases in between. The CDR3 region has the DNA TGTGCCAGCAGTGAAGCGCTGGCAGGGCAAGGGTCACCCCTCCACTTT. Translated: CASSEALAGQGSPLHF.

This clone was detected once. The CDR3 nucleotides are TGTGCCTGGAGTGCGTTGCGCGAGACCCAGTACTTC. Translating gives CAWSALRETQYF. The genes are TRBV30 and TRBJ2-5; D gene uncertain. This CDR3 has 12 amino acids. The germline CDR1 and CDR2 sequences are GTSNPN and SVGIG (reference sequence). V was clipped by 1 base and J by 5 bases, with 8 bases between them.

The rearrangement uses TRBV27 and TRBJ1-5; D is uncertain. V lost 3 bases and J 0 bases, leaving 9 bases between the germline ends. The CDR3 is made up of 15 amino acids. Germline V CDR1 and CDR2: MNHEY, SMNVEV (reference sequence). The CDR3 nucleotides are TGTGCCAGCAGTTTGGGGAGCTATAGCAATCAGCCCCAGCATTTT. It is translated as CASSLGSYSNQPQHF.

The genes are TRBV7-3 and TRBJ2-7; D uncertain. The CDR3 consists of 14 residues. V dropped 4 bases and J dropped 4 bases, with 14 bases sitting between them. Looked up from germline, CDR1 is SGHTA and CDR2 is FQGTGA. This chain's CDR3 is CASSSYMTPYEQYF. CDR3 DNA sequence: TGTGCCAGCAGCTCCTACATGACTCCTTACGAGCAGTACTTC.